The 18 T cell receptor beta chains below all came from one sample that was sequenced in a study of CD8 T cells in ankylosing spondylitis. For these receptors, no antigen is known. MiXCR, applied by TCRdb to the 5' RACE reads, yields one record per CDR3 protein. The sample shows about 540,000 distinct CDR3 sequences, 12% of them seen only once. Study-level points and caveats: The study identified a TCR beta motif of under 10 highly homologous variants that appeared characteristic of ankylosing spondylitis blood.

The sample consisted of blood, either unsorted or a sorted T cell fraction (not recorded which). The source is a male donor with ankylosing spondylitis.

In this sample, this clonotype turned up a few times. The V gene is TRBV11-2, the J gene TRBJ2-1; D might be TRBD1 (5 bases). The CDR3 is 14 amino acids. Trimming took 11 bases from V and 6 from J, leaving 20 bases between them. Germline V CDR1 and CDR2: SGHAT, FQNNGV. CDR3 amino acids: CALGANQMGNEQFF. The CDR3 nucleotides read TGTGCCCTTGGGGCGAACCAGATGGGCAATGAGCAGTTCTTC.

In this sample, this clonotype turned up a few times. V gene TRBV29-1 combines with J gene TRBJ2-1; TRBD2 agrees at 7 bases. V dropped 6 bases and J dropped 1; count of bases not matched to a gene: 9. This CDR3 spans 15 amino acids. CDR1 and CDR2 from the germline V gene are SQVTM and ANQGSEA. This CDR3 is CSVTLLAVSYNEQFF. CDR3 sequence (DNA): TGCAGCGTCACCCTTCTAGCGGTATCCTACAATGAGCAGTTCTTC.

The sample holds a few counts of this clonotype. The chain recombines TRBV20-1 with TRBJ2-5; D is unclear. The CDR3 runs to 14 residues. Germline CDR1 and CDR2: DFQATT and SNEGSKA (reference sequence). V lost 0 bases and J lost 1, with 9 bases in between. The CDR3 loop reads CSAREGTAQETQYF. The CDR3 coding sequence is TGCAGTGCTAGAGAGGGTACGGCCCAAGAGACCCAGTACTTC.

The CDR3 DNA reads TGTGCCAGCAGCCAAGATGGCTCGCAGGGGATGAACACTGAAGCTTTCTTT. Translation gives CASSQDGSQGMNTEAFF. The chain is built from TRBV3-1 and TRBJ1-1; a weak D match, TRBD1 (6 bases). V was shortened by 0 bases and J by 0 bases, with 14 bases between the two germline ends. The CDR3 runs to 17 residues. In germline, CDR1 is LGHDT, CDR2 YNNKEL (reference sequence).

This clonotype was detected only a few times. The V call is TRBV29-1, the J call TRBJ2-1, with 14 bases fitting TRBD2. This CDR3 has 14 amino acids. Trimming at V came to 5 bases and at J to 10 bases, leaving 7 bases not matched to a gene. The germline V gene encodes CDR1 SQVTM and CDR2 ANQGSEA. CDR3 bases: TGCAGCGTTAGTAGGAGACTAGCGGGAGGGGAGCAGTTCTTC. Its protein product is CSVSRRLAGGEQFF.

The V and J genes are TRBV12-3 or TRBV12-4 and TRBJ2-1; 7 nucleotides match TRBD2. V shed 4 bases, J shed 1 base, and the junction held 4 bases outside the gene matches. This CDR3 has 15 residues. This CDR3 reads CASSSRLASYNEQFF. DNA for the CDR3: TGTGCCAGCAGTTCCCGACTAGCATCCTACAATGAGCAGTTCTTC.

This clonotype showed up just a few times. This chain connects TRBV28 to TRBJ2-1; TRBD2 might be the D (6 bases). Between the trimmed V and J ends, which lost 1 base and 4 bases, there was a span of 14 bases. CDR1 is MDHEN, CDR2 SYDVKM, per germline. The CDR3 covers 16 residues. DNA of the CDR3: TGTGCCAGCAGTTTATCGGTGGCGGGAAAATACAATGAGCAGTTCTTC. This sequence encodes CASSLSVAGKYNEQFF.

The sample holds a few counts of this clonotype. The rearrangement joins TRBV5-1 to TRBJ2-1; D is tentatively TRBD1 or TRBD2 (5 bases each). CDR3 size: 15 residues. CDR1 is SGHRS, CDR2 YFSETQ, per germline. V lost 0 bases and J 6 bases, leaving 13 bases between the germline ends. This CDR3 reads CASSLVRDGINEQFF. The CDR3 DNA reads TGCGCCAGCAGCTTGGTCCGGGACGGAATCAATGAGCAGTTCTTC.

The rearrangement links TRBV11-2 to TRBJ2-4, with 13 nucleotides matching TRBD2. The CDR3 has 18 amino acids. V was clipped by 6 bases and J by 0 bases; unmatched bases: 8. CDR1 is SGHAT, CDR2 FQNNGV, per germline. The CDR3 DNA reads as TGTGCCAGCAGATCGGGACTAGCGGGAAGGCTAGCCAAAAACATTCAGTACTTC. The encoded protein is CASRSGLAGRLAKNIQYF.

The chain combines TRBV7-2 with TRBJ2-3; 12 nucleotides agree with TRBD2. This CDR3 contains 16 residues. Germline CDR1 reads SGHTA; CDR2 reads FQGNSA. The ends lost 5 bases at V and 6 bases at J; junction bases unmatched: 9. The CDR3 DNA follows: TGTGCCAGCAGCCCGAGAGTTACTAGCGGGAGGGATACGCAGTATTTT. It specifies CASSPRVTSGRDTQYF. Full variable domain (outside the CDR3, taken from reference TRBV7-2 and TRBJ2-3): GAGVSQSPSNKVTEKGKDVELRCDPISGHTALYWYRQSLGQGLEFLIYFQGNSAPDKSGLPSDRFSAERTGGSVSTLTIQRTQQEDSAVYLCASSPRVTSGRDTQYFGPGTRLTVL.

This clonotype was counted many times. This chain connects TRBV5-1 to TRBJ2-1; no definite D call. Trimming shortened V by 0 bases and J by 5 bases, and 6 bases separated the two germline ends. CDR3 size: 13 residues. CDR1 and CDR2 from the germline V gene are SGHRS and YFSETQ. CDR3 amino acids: CASSLGQDNEQFF. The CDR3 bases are TGCGCCAGCAGCTTGGGGCAGGACAATGAGCAGTTCTTC.

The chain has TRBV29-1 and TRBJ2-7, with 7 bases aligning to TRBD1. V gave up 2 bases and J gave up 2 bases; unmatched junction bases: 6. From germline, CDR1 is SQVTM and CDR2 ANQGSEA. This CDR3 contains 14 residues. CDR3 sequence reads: CSVEKQGRPYEQYF. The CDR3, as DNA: TGCAGCGTTGAAAAACAGGGGCGACCCTACGAGCAGTACTTC.

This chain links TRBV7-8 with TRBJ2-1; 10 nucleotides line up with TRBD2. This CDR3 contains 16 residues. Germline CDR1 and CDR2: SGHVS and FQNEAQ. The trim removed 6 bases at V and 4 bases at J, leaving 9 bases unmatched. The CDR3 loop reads CASSPRTSGGYNEQFF. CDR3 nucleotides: TGTGCCAGCAGTCCACGGACTAGCGGAGGGTACAATGAGCAGTTCTTC.

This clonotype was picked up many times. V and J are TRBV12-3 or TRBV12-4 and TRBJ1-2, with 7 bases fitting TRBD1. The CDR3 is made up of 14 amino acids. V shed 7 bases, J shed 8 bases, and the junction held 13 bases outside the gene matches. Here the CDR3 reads CASTPREGAKGYTF. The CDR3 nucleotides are TGTGCCAGCACCCCGCGGGAGGGGGCGAAAGGCTACACCTTC.

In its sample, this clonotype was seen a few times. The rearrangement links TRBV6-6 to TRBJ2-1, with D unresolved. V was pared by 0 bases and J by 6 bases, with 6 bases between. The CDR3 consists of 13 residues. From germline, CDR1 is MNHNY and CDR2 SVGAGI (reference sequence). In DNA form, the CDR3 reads TGTGCCAGCAGTTACTCGGTCCGCAATGAGCAGTTCTTC. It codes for CASSYSVRNEQFF.

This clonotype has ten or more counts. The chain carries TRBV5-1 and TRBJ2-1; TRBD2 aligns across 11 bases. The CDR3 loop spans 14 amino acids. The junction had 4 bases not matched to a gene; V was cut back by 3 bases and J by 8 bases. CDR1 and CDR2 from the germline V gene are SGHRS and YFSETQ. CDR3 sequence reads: CASSSTSGSDEQFF. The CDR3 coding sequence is TGCGCCAGCAGCTCAACTAGCGGGAGCGATGAGCAGTTCTTC.

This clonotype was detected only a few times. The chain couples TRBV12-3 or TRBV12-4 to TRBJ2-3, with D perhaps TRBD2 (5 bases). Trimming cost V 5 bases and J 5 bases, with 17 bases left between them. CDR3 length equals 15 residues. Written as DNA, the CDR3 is TGTGCCAGCAGTCCCTGGTCGGGGATCGGAGATACGCAGTATTTT. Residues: CASSPWSGIGDTQYF.

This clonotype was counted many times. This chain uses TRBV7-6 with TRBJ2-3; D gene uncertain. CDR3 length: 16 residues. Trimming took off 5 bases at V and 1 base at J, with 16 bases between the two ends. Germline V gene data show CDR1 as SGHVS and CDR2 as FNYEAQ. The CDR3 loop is CASSPKDGAGTDTQYF. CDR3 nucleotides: TGTGCCAGCAGCCCTAAGGACGGTGCCGGCACAGATACGCAGTATTTT.